The rows below give T cell receptor beta chains drawn from one sample of a study of shared T cell receptors in the human thymus. Only in-frame clones appear in the TCRdb table, and some are missing; sequencing was by immunoSEQ multiplex PCR. This table has 700,000 or so clones, approximately 85% appearing once. These records were also assigned to another study, of human thymus T cells.

The sequenced sample was thymocytes. These receptors originate from a girl in the first two years of life with a congenital heart defect. CDR3s include the opening cysteine and the closing phenylalanine or tryptophan. D genes are given only for firm matches. Only part of the rows carry a size: once, few, many, or a class if the clone is expanded.

V	D	J	size	CDR3	DNA
TRBV4-3	-	TRBJ1-2	-	CASSQDPGETCPYGYTF	TGCGCCAGCAGCCAAGATCCCGGGGAGACCTGCCCCTATGGCTACACCTTC
TRBV29-1	-	TRBJ2-7	-	CSATTGRTYEQYF	TGCAGCGCCACGACAGGGAGGACCTACGAGCAGTACTTC
TRBV23-1	-	TRBJ1-4	-	CASGSSGGAGKLFF	TGCGCCAGCGGGTCTTCGGGGGGCGCAGGAAAACTGTTTTTT
TRBV7-6	-	TRBJ2-5	-	CASSPENTRVQETQYF	TGTGCCAGCAGCCCCGAGAATACCCGGGTCCAAGAGACCCAGTACTTC
TRBV7-2	-	TRBJ1-5	-	CASSLDEFIGNQPQHF	TGTGCCAGCAGCTTAGACGAGTTTATTGGCAATCAGCCCCAGCATTTT
TRBV7-6	TRBD1	TRBJ1-1	-	CASSSHGPGTGSSTEAFF	TGTGCCAGCAGCTCCCATGGGCCCGGGACAGGGAGTAGCACTGAAGCTTTCTTT
TRBV15	TRBD2	TRBJ2-5	-	CATSRPRLAQETQYF	TGTGCCACCAGCAGACCGCGACTAGCCCAAGAGACCCAGTACTTC
TRBV7-6	TRBD2	TRBJ2-1	-	CASSLETSGGNEQFF	TGTGCCAGCAGCTTAGAGACTAGCGGGGGTAATGAGCAGTTCTTC
TRBV7-6	TRBD1	TRBJ2-7	-	CASSLDRTYEQYF	TGTGCCAGCAGCTTGGACAGGACCTACGAGCAGTACTTC
TRBV7-2	-	TRBJ2-7	once	CASSSSSPSGSYEQYF	TGTGCCAGCAGCTCTTCCTCCCCTTCGGGCTCCTACGAGCAGTACTTC
TRBV25-1	-	TRBJ2-7	-	CASEAHSGEVYEQYF	TGTGCCAGCGAAGCCCACTCAGGGGAAGTATACGAGCAGTACTTC
TRBV7-2	-	TRBJ2-7	-	CASSSPTYRVAREQYF	TGTGCCAGCAGCTCCCCTACCTACAGGGTAGCCCGCGAGCAGTACTTC
TRBV10-2	-	TRBJ2-3	-	CASGKIGGPPHTRTDTQYF	TGCGCCAGCGGCAAAATTGGAGGGCCCCCACACACCCGCACAGATACGCAGTATTTT
TRBV5-1	-	TRBJ1-3	-	CASSFATGQPGNTIYF	TGCGCCAGCAGCTTTGCGACAGGCCAGCCAGGAAACACCATATATTTT
TRBV6-5	-	TRBJ1-2	-	CASSHAEAGYTF	TGTGCCAGCAGCCACGCGGAGGCGGGCTACACCTTC
TRBV7-2	TRBD2	TRBJ2-2	-	CASNGTNRGGELFF	TGTGCCAGCAACGGGACTAATCGTGGCGGGGAGCTGTTTTTT
TRBV5-1	-	TRBJ2-7	once	CASSSPVSYEQYF	TGCGCCAGCAGCTCGCCGGTGAGCTACGAGCAGTACTTC
TRBV6-4	-	TRBJ1-1	-	CANKQGKNTEAFF	TGTGCCAACAAACAGGGAAAGAACACTGAAGCTTTCTTT
TRBV7-6	TRBD1	TRBJ1-6	-	CASRSEQGANSPLHF	TGTGCCAGCAGGTCCGAACAGGGGGCAAATTCACCCCTCCACTTT
TRBV14	TRBD1	TRBJ1-1	once	CASSQDQGALNTEAFF	TGTGCCAGCAGCCAAGATCAGGGGGCCCTGAACACTGAAGCTTTCTTT
TRBV28	-	TRBJ1-5	-	CASSFSTRQNNQPQHF	TGTGCCAGCAGTTTCAGCACTCGACAGAATAATCAGCCCCAGCATTTT
TRBV10-3	TRBD2	TRBJ2-2	-	CAISAPLTSGVNTGELFF	TGTGCCATCAGTGCACCTCTGACTAGCGGGGTGAACACCGGGGAGCTGTTTTTT
TRBV13	TRBD1	TRBJ1-1	-	CASSLDRDRGRSTEAFF	TGTGCCAGCAGCTTAGACCGGGACAGGGGACGATCCACTGAAGCTTTCTTT
TRBV4-3	-	TRBJ1-1	-	CASSPRRVDTEAFF	TGCGCCAGCAGCCCGCGGCGGGTCGACACTGAAGCTTTCTTT
TRBV27	TRBD1	TRBJ2-2	-	CASSMGQGWAGELFF	TGTGCCAGCAGTATGGGACAGGGATGGGCCGGGGAGCTGTTTTTT
TRBV27	TRBD2	TRBJ2-7	once	CASSSGTSGGENEQYF	TGTGCCAGCAGTTCTGGGACTAGCGGGGGTGAGAACGAGCAGTACTTC
TRBV5-6	TRBD1	TRBJ2-1	-	CASSLGQGHEQFF	TGTGCCAGCAGCCTTGGACAGGGGCATGAGCAGTTCTTC
TRBV11-2	TRBD1	TRBJ1-5	-	CASSCSTGDNQPQHF	TGTGCCAGCAGCTGTTCAACAGGGGACAATCAGCCCCAGCATTTT
TRBV5-1	TRBD2	TRBJ2-2	-	CASSLFEGRATGELFF	TGCGCCAGCAGCTTGTTTGAGGGGAGGGCCACCGGGGAGCTGTTTTTT
TRBV7-8	TRBD1	TRBJ1-6	-	CASSYRRAGGENSPLHF	TGTGCCAGCAGCTATAGGCGGGCAGGGGGCGAAAATTCACCCCTCCACTTT
TRBV2	TRBD2	TRBJ2-3	-	CASSDGRGGYTDTQYF	TGTGCCAGCAGTGATGGGCGGGGGGGATACACAGATACGCAGTATTTT
TRBV30	TRBD1	TRBJ1-2	-	CAWRGQGAGYTF	TGTGCCTGGAGAGGTCAGGGGGCTGGCTACACCTTC
TRBV7-6	-	TRBJ1-6	-	CASTLRRSYNSPLHF	TGTGCCAGCACCCTTAGAAGATCCTATAATTCACCCCTCCACTTT
TRBV9	TRBD1	TRBJ1-2	-	CASSGRTGRIYGYTF	TGTGCCAGCAGCGGACGGACAGGGCGAATTTATGGCTACACCTTC
TRBV4-3	TRBD2	TRBJ2-3	-	CASSQGHLAGVRTDTQYF	TGCGCCAGCAGCCAAGGCCACCTAGCGGGGGTACGCACAGATACGCAGTATTTT
TRBV4-1	TRBD2	TRBJ2-5	-	CASSRTSQAGGRETQYF	TGCGCCAGCAGCCGGACGTCCCAGGCGGGGGGCCGGGAGACCCAGTACTTC
TRBV10-1	-	TRBJ2-7	-	CASSLTRPATVYEQYF	TGCGCCAGCAGTCTCACCCGACCGGCGACAGTCTACGAGCAGTACTTC
TRBV27	-	TRBJ2-1	few	CATGSRLAQFF	TGTGCCACCGGGTCTCGGCTGGCGCAGTTCTTC
TRBV19	TRBD1	TRBJ1-2	-	CASSKGQGRYGYTF	TGTGCCAGTAGTAAGGGACAGGGAAGATATGGCTACACCTTC
TRBV7-6	TRBD1	TRBJ1-1	-	CASNLAPLPRQGASNTEAFF	TGTGCCAGCAACTTAGCCCCCCTCCCGAGGCAGGGGGCATCGAACACTGAAGCTTTCTTT
TRBV6-6	-	TRBJ2-5	few	CASSMTPEETQYF	TGTGCCAGCAGTATGACCCCGGAGGAGACCCAGTACTTC
TRBV19	TRBD1	TRBJ2-2	-	CASSISGGNTGELFF	TGTGCCAGTAGTATATCAGGGGGGAACACCGGGGAGCTGTTTTTT
TRBV6-1	-	TRBJ1-2	-	CASSEVISRGLYGYTF	TGTGCCAGCAGTGAAGTAATCTCTAGGGGGTTGTACGGCTACACCTTC
TRBV6-6	TRBD2	TRBJ2-7	-	CASSYPWTSITYEQYF	TGTGCCAGCAGTTACCCGTGGACTAGTATCACCTACGAGCAGTACTTC
TRBV5-8	-	TRBJ1-5	-	CASSFLHIPNQPQHF	TGTGCCAGCAGCTTTTTGCACATACCAAATCAGCCCCAGCATTTT
TRBV6-6	-	TRBJ1-2	-	CASNLLGRANYGYTF	TGTGCCAGCAATTTGCTGGGCAGGGCTAACTATGGCTACACCTTC
TRBV27	-	TRBJ1-2	-	CASSSRQSSASTF	TGTGCCAGCAGTTCTAGACAGTCCTCAGCCTCCACCTTC
TRBV19	-	TRBJ1-2	once	CASSMDQGCGYGYTF	TGTGCCAGTAGTATGGACCAGGGATGCGGCTATGGCTACACCTTC
TRBV7-6	-	TRBJ2-7	-	CASSLGAGSAYEQYF	TGTGCCAGCAGCTTAGGGGCAGGGTCGGCCTACGAGCAGTACTTC
TRBV27	-	TRBJ1-1	-	CASSAVSQNTEAFF	TGTGCCAGCAGTGCCGTCAGTCAGAACACTGAAGCTTTCTTT